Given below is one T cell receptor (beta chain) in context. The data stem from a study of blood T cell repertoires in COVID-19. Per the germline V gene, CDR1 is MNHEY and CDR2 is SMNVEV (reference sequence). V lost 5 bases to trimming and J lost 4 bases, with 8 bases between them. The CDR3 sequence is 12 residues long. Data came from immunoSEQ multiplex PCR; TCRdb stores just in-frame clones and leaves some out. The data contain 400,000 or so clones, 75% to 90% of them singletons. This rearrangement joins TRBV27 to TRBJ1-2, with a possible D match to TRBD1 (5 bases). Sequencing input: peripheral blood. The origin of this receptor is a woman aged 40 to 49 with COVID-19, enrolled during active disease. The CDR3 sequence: CASSNRGYGYTF. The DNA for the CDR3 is TGTGCCAGCAGTAATAGGGGCTATGGCTACACCTTC.